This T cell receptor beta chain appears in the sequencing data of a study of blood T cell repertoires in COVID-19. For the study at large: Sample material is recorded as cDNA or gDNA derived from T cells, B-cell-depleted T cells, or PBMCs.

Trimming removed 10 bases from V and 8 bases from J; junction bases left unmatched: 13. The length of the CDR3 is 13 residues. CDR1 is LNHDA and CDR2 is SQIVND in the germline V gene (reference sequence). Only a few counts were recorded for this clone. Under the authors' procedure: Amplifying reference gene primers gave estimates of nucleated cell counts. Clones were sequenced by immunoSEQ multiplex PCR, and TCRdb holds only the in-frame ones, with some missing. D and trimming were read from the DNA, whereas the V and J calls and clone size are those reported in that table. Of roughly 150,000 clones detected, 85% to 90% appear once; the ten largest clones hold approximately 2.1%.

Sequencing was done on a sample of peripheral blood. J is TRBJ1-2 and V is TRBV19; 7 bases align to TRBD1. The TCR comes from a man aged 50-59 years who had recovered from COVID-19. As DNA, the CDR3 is TGTGCCATCCCTGCCGGGACAGAGGGAGGCTACACCTTC. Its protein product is CAIPAGTEGGYTF.